This T cell receptor (beta chain) was obtained from a study of blood T cell repertoires in COVID-19. The wider study: COVID-19 samples, acute and convalescent, were from the United States, Italy and Spain. PBMCs, B-cell-depleted T cells, or T cells provided the cDNA or gDNA that made up the material.

Per the authors' pipeline: Reference gene primer amplification in the assay estimated nucleated cell counts. The protocol was immunoSEQ multiplex PCR, while the TCRdb copy is restricted to in-frame clones and leaves out a portion. V, J and clone size were drawn from that table, and D and trimming were deduced from the DNA. Here the sample spans more than 70,000 clones, under 80% being singletons. The germline V gene has CDR1 LGHNA and CDR2 YSLEER. The ends lost 1 base at V and 3 bases at J; junction bases unmatched: 1. The CDR3 consists of 14 residues. The sequence was obtained from a human donor in a cohort sampled during active COVID-19. This chain links TRBV4-3 with TRBJ2-3; TRBD2 matches at 7 bases. The sequenced sample was peripheral blood. CDR3 DNA: TGCGCCAGCAGCCAAGGGCGGGGGACAGATACGCAGTATTTT. Translated: CASSQGRGTDTQYF.